This T cell receptor (beta chain) was recorded in a study of post-analysis software for immune sequencing data (dated by TCRdb to the mid-2010s). As for the study more broadly: The recorded disease courses included relapsing-remitting, secondary progressive and progressive-relapsing multiple sclerosis, and some patients had no subtype annotation. A subset of samples was prepared in parallel using single-end sample barcoding, then pooled and co-amplified after Illumina adapter ligation. The patient repertoires were compared against about 10 previously published healthy control repertoires obtained from donors aged 6 to 25 years. Paper-wide results and their limitations: The control group was slightly older than the multiple sclerosis patient group. Four to six TRBV segments, including TRBV5-6, TRBV5-1 and TRBV20-1, were significantly more frequent in patients than controls. Direct clustering with F measure showed strong co-clustering of samples prepared in the same batch, prompting a batch-effect correction. Multiple sclerosis patients had significantly lower normalized Chao1 diversity than controls, a result that suggests substantial peripheral T-cell clonal expansion.

Relative to germline, V is missing 7 bases and J is missing 3 bases, with 5 bases of the junction outside any gene match. From a lookup of the germline V gene, CDR1 and CDR2 are SGHRS and YFSETQ. From cysteine to phenylalanine, the CDR3 is 14 amino acids long. The entry retains the CDR3 DNA only, 42 bases that are in frame from base 1. The protocol used for the library was PCR. Sequenced using an Illumina HiSeq 2500. Unique molecular identifiers were incorporated into TCR beta cDNA libraries to reduce PCR and sequencing biases. Per 1 to 10 million input T cells, 500,000 or so cDNA molecules were obtained, such that each molecule approximated one T cell. Patient libraries were prepared and sequenced with the same protocol used for the earlier healthy control dataset. Within a given batch, samples were prepared together, multiplexed and sequenced on the same HiSeq lane. In the original analysis: Raw barcoded reads were processed with MIGEC, and single-read molecular identifier groups were discarded before consensus assembly and CDR3 extraction. VDJtools was used for post-analysis of the clonotype tables, and diversity was normalized by down-sampling every dataset to the size of the smallest sample. In repertoire overlap clustering, CDR3 amino acid sequences, but not nucleotide sequences, were matched to correct batch-related cross-sample contamination. The raw public reads went through TCRdb reprocessing: fastp at Q25, MiXCR clone calling, in-frame beta chains kept. CDR3 protein sequences are deduplicated, and each keeps its most common genes and DNA. The V and J calls here are based on TCRdb, not the publication. The sample includes about 680,000 distinct CDR3 sequences, with over 45% observed a single time. The ten largest clonotypes hold around 11% of the sample.

To demonstrate the VDJtools post-analysis software, the study profiled TCR beta repertoires from the peripheral blood of some 13 young patients with multiple sclerosis. The patients with multiple sclerosis were children and adolescents between about 6 and 17 years of age. As to this clonotype: Which antigen it targets is not known. No much larger clone exists at a distance of one base, and base qualities are not known.

The receptor was isolated from a girl aged 2-10 years with multiple sclerosis. This sequence uses TRBV5-1 and TRBJ1-2; 11 bases in the junction line up with TRBD1. Sequencing was carried out using blood. Here is the DNA: TGCGCCAGCGACCCGGGACAGGGGGACTATGGCTACACCTTC. It encodes CASDPGQGDYGYTF.